The TCR beta chain described here comes from a study of T cell responses to AZD1222 COVID-19 vaccine. Study conclusions and caveats: Spike-wide coverage was observed for vaccine-associated CD4 TCRs, with dominant responses at 160-218 and 743-854. Among AZD1222 vaccinees, only 6 or 7 were seropositive at baseline.

V lost 6 bases, J lost 4 bases, and 17 bases lay in between. The germline V gene encodes CDR1 SNHLY and CDR2 FYNNEI. The CDR3 covers 15 residues. In regard to this clone: The antigen is undetermined.

Combined were second doses at about 4 or about 12 weeks. TCRdb keeps only in-frame clones here, not all; method: immunoSEQ multiplex PCR. The sample yields tens of thousands of clones, roughly 90% seen once. The chain employs TRBV2 and TRBJ2-3; D is undetermined. The specimen was peripheral blood, collected 28 days after the second AZD1222 dose. The source of this sequence is an adult who received the AZD1222 COVID-19 vaccine. CDR3 protein: CASRRTALAPDTQYF. CDR3 in DNA: TGTGCCAGCAGAAGGACCGCTTTAGCCCCAGATACGCAGTATTTT.